The entry below describes one T cell receptor beta chain. The survey-level immunoSEQ assay was used. Method: immunoSEQ multiplex PCR; TCRdb's copy keeps in-frame clones and lacks some. Seen here are tens of thousands of clones, approximately 84% observed once, and the top ten hold about 0.33%. Germline-derived CDR1 and CDR2 are SEHNR and FQNEAQ (reference sequence). CDR3 length equals 14 residues. Between the trimmed V and J ends, which lost 7 bases and 3 bases, there was a span of 15 bases. The data were obtained in a study of STAT5B mutations in CD4+ large granular lymphocyte leukemia. The clonotype was recovered from a human donor in good health. The genes are TRBV7-9 and TRBJ1-2, with a possible D match to TRBD1 (6 bases). Sequencing input: CD4+ T cells from blood buffy coats. The CDR3 nucleotides read TGTGCCAGCAACTTCCCAGGGGTCGACTATGGCTACACCTTC. Its protein product is CASNFPGVDYGYTF.